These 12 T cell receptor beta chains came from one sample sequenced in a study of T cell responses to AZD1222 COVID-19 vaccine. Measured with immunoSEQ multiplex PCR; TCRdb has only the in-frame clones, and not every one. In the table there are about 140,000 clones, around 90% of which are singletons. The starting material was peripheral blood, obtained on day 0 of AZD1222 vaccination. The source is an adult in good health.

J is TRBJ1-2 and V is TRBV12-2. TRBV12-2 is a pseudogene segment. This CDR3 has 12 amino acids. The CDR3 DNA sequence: TGTGCAAGTCGCCGCGGACGTTATGGCTACACCTTC. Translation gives CASRRGRYGYTF.

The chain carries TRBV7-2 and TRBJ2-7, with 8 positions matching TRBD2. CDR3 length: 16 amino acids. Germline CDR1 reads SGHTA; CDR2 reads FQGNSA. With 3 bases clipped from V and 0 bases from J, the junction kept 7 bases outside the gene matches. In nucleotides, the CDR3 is TGTGCCAGCAGCTTGAGGAGCGGGAGAAGCTCCTACGAGCAGTACTTC. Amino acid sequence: CASSLRSGRSSYEQYF.

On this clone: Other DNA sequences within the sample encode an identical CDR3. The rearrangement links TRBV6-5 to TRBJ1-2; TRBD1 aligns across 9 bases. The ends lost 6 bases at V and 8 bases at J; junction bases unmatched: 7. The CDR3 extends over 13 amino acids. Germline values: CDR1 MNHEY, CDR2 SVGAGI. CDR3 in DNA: TGTGCCAGCAGGAAACAGGGGGCGGGCGGCTACACCTTC. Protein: CASRKQGAGGYTF.

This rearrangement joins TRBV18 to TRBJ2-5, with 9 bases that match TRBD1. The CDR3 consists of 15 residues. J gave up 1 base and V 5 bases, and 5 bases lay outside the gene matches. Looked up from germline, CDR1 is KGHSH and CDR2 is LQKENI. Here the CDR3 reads CASSTRQGGQETQYF. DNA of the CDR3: TGTGCCAGCTCAACCCGACAGGGGGGCCAAGAGACCCAGTACTTC.

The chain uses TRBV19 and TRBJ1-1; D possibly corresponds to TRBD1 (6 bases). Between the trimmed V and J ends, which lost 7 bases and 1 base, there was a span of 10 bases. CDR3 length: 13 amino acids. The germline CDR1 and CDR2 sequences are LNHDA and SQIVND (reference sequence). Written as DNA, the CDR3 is TGTGCCAGTACTACGACAGGGAACACTGAAGCTTTCTTT. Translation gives CASTTTGNTEAFF. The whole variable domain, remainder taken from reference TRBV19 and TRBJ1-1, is DGGITQSPKYLFRKEGQNVTLSCEQNLNHDAMYWYRQDPGQGLRLIYYSQIVNDFQKGDIAEGYSVSREKKESFPLTVTSAQKNPTAFYLCASTTTGNTEAFFGQGTRLTVV.

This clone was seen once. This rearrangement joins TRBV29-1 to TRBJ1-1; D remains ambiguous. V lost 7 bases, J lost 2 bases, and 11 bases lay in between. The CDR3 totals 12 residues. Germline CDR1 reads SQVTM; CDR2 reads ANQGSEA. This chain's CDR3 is CSGQEVNTEAFF. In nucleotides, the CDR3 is TGCAGCGGTCAGGAGGTAAACACTGAAGCTTTCTTT.

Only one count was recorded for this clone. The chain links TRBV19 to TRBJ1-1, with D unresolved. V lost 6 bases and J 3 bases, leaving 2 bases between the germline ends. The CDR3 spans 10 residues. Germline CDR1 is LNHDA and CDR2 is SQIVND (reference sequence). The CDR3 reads CASRDTEAFF. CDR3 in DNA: TGTGCCAGTAGGGACACTGAAGCTTTCTTT.

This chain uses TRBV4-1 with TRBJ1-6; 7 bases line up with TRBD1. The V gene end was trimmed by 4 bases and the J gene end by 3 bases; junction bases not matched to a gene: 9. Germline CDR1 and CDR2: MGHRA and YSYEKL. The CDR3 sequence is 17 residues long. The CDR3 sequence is CASSRHKDRLYNSPLHF. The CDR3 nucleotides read TGCGCCAGCAGCCGACATAAGGACAGGCTCTATAATTCACCCCTCCACTTT.

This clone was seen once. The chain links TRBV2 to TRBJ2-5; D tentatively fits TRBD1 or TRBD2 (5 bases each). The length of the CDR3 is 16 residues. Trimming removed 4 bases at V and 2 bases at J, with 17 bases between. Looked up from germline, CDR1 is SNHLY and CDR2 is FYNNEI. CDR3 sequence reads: CASSADFGGSQETQYF. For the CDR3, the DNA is TGTGCCAGCAGTGCCGACTTTGGGGGTTCTCAAGAGACCCAGTACTTC.

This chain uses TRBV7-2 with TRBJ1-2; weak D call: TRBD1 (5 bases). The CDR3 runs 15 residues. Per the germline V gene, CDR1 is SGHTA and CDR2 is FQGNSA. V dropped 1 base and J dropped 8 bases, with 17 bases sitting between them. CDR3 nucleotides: TGTGCCAGCAGCTTAGAAGGGACCCCCTTTAGGGGCTACACCTTC. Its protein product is CASSLEGTPFRGYTF.

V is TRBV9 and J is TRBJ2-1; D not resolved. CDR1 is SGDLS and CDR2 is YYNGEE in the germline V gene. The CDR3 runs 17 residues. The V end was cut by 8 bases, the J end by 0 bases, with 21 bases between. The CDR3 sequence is CARPTQEPKSSYNEQFF. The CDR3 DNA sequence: TGTGCCAGACCCACGCAGGAGCCGAAGAGCTCCTACAATGAGCAGTTCTTC.

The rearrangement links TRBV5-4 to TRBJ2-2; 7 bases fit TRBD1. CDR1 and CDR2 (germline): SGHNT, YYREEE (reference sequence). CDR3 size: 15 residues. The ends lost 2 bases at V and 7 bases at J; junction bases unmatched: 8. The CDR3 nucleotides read TGTGCCAGCAGCTTAGGGGGCGCGAATGGCGGGGAGCTGTTTTTT. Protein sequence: CASSLGGANGGELFF. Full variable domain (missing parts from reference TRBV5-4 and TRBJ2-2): ETGVTQSPTHLIKTRGQQVTLRCSSQSGHNTVSWYQQALGQGPQFIFQYYREEENGRGNFPPRFSGLQFPNYSSELNVNALELDDSALYLCASSLGGANGGELFFGEGSRLTVL.